The rows below give T cell receptor beta chains drawn from one sample of a study of T cells in Graves' hyperthyroidism and ophthalmopathy. TCRdb re-called the multiplex PCR reads with MiXCR, one entry per CDR3 protein. The table has a few hundred thousand distinct CDR3 sequences, 20% seen once. Source material: blood. Receptors were obtained from a man in his late teens or twenties with Graves' hyperthyroidism. CDR3s leave out the opening cysteine and the closing phenylalanine or tryptophan. The order of the fields is V gene, CDR3 protein.

v_call: TRBV10-3
cdr3_aa: AIGLDRGHGYT

v_call: TRBV4-1
cdr3_aa: ASSPIPGGAGTQY

v_call: TRBV11-2
cdr3_aa: ASSTAPLGLAGEETQY

v_call: TRBV27
cdr3_aa: ASSSRTGSNQPQH

v_call: TRBV5-5
cdr3_aa: ASSLGQANYGYT

v_call: TRBV20-1
cdr3_aa: SASQTRRETQY

v_call: TRBV20-1
cdr3_aa: SGRAGTGDEQY

v_call: TRBV28
cdr3_aa: ASSLEGGLYGYI

v_call: TRBV12-3/TRBV12-4
cdr3_aa: ASSLGDSRNYGYT

v_call: TRBV20-1
cdr3_aa: SARQVEYSNQPQH

v_call: TRBV28
cdr3_aa: ASSPSGLYGYT

v_call: TRBV29-1
cdr3_aa: SVEGLAGTQETQY

v_call: TRBV29-1
cdr3_aa: SVELGTHYEQY

v_call: TRBV5-6
cdr3_aa: ASSLPGQIGRGYT

v_call: TRBV28
cdr3_aa: ASREGLRRTDTIY

v_call: TRBV5-1
cdr3_aa: ASSPWAGSGTEAF

v_call: TRBV12-3/TRBV12-4
cdr3_aa: ASSLRSETQY

v_call: TRBV19
cdr3_aa: ASSSDRSSYEQY

v_call: TRBV6-5
cdr3_aa: ASSYTGTESEQY

v_call: TRBV12-3/TRBV12-4
cdr3_aa: ASSRVGGANVLT

v_call: TRBV20-1
cdr3_aa: SVALGLRETQY

v_call: TRBV20-1
cdr3_aa: SASVSRDRATDSYEQY

v_call: TRBV18
cdr3_aa: ASSTDRVGNQPQH

v_call: TRBV10-3
cdr3_aa: AISESVKSTGTYT

v_call: TRBV4-1
cdr3_aa: ASSQGAQGRSNQPQH

v_call: TRBV2
cdr3_aa: ASTEITGNTIY

v_call: TRBV30
cdr3_aa: AWSEGTGAAGELF

v_call: TRBV15
cdr3_aa: ATSREESTGQY

v_call: TRBV19
cdr3_aa: ASSIAPGTSGGAFETQY

v_call: TRBV12-3/TRBV12-4
cdr3_aa: ASSRPLGYGYT

v_call: TRBV28
cdr3_aa: ASKPPPAHVPPNTGELF

v_call: TRBV12-3/TRBV12-4
cdr3_aa: ASSSLPGNEQY

v_call: TRBV12-3/TRBV12-4
cdr3_aa: ASRLDRGGGYT

v_call: TRBV20-1
cdr3_aa: SASFGEETQY

v_call: TRBV20-1
cdr3_aa: SAEAQY

v_call: TRBV24-1
cdr3_aa: ATSDPGYTEAF